This T cell receptor beta chain was captured in a study of shared clonotypes between healthy human individuals. Study in general: CD4 naive cells filled three plates per donor, CD4 memory three, CD8 naive two and CD8 memory one. Study-level findings and limits: Tissue TCR repertoires likely differ from these blood-only repertoires. When naive CD4 clonotypes were compared across a few donors, around 5% were shared.

Germline loops: CDR1 SGHTA, CDR2 FQGNSA. Trimming cost V 2 bases and J 2 bases; bases outside gene matches: 5. The CDR3 runs to 16 residues. For this clone: Its cognate antigen is unknown. In the same sample, other DNA sequences code for this CDR3.

As defined, naive CD8 cells were CD45RO-negative and positively selected for CCR7, with terminally differentiated effector memory CD45RA+ cells excluded. Authors' processing steps: Junction-only sequences without quality scores were provided by ImmunoSEQ, so filtering was different. Repertoires were generated with immunoSEQ multiplex PCR, while TCRdb's copy carries only in-frame clones and drops some. D and trimming were read from the DNA, whereas the V and J calls and clone size are those reported in that table. The repertoire includes roughly 2.1 million clones, approximately 94% of them detected once, and roughly 1.8% sits in the top ten.

The source material was naive CD8+ T cells from PBMCs. The chain carries TRBV7-2 and TRBJ2-1; 8 positions match TRBD2. The sequence was obtained from a man aged 18 to 35 in good health. Some clones in this sample may be carry-over from other donors' samples. CDR3: CASSLSPGGTYNEQFF. The CDR3 bases are TGTGCCAGCAGCTTATCTCCGGGAGGGACCTACAATGAGCAGTTCTTC.